This entry concerns a single T cell receptor beta chain. Its antigen target is currently unknown. The sample holds no much larger clone one base away, and base qualities are not on file. Sequencing took place on an Illumina HiSeq 1500. Using fastp trimming at Q25 and MiXCR clonotype assembly, TCRdb reanalyzed the public sequencing data and kept in-frame beta chains. Each entry merges the rows of one CDR3 protein and shows their most common DNA and genes. The sample table lists about half a million distinct CDR3 sequences, roughly 43% of them with a count of one. Jointly, the top ten make up roughly two fifths of the sample. The CDR3 runs 14 amino acids, cysteine and phenylalanine included. The sequence is cut down to CDR3 DNA, 42 bases in frame from base 1. V is shortened by 3 bases, J by 7 bases, and the region joining them spans 15 bases. The data were taken from a study of T cell repertoires in cytomegalovirus infection (dated by TCRdb to about 2019). Background on the whole study: Alongside well-studied HLA-B-restricted epitopes, the peptide stimulations were aimed at recently identified HLA-C-restricted CMV epitopes, whose presentation resists viral immunomodulation. Donor HLA type was relevant to the analysis, as public TCR beta signatures indicated carriage of CMV infection together with the matching HLA type. Results the study describes overall, beyond this receptor: The ex vivo response was dominated by HLA-C-restricted CMV-specific TCR beta clonotypes, which also provided the single most frequent clonotype in two of eight donors. In both this cohort and an independent approximately 400-donor cohort, the cumulative frequency of public TCR beta family members distinguished carriers of CMV infection plus the relevant HLA type.

The treatment or condition label for this specimen denotes: in vitro stimulation with specific CMV peptide epitopes to enrich CMV-specific T cells. Here the chain combines TRBV12-3 or TRBV12-4 and TRBJ1-1; the D gene identity is not certain. The input for sequencing was cultured PBMCs, taken from culture after CMV antigen stimulation. This clonotype was obtained from a human donor in good health (CMV status not recorded). Some clones in this sample may be carry-over from other donors' samples. The CDR3 sequence is CASSFGRDYDEAFF. The DNA sequence follows: TGTGCCAGCAGTTTTGGGAGGGATTATGATGAAGCTTTCTTT.